The entry that follows covers one TCR beta chain sequence. Use of 60 Vbeta and 13 Jbeta primers characterized the PCR. Sequencing was performed with immunoSEQ multiplex PCR; in TCRdb, only in-frame clones are kept and a portion is missing. The data show around 150,000 clones, approximately 88% seen once. The CDR3 length is 15 residues. Germline CDR1 reads MDHEN; CDR2 reads SYDVKM. Trimming shortened V by 3 bases and J by 5 bases, and 14 bases separated the two germline ends. This record comes from a study of cytomegalovirus exposure and HLA in healthy donors. The sequenced material came from PBMCs. The rearrangement links TRBV28 to TRBJ2-1, with D unclear. The sequence was obtained from a woman aged 18-35 years in good health and CMV-seronegative. The CDR3 spells CASSLVWATDNEQFF. In DNA form, the CDR3 reads TGTGCCAGCAGTTTGGTTTGGGCCACCGACAATGAGCAGTTCTTC.